A selection of T cell receptor beta chains follows, all from one sample in a study of blood T cells in healthy people across ages. One entry per CDR3 protein results from TCRdb running MiXCR on the 5' RACE reads. The sample lists over a million distinct CDR3 sequences, around 59% occurring once. The sequenced sample was blood. The source of these receptors is a man between 18 and 35 years old in good health. The CDR3 runs from the conserved cysteine through the conserved F or W. A D gene is named only where the DNA matches it firmly. Clone size is not always given. Where it is, it says once, few, many or a class for expanded clones.

abundance	v_gene	j_gene	d_gene	CDR3aa	CDR3nt
.	TRBV28	TRBJ1-1	.	CASSLVAPEAFF	TGTGCCAGCAGTTTAGTGGCGCCAGAAGCTTTCTTT
.	TRBV20-1	TRBJ2-3	.	CSAGGHEGTDTQYF	TGCAGTGCCGGGGGCCACGAGGGCACAGATACGCAGTATTTT
once	TRBV29-1	TRBJ2-7	TRBD2	CSVGLAPNNEQYF	TGCAGCGTGGGACTAGCGCCTAACAATGAGCAGTACTTC
.	TRBV4-1	TRBJ1-2	.	CASSQERTEGYTF	TGCGCCAGCAGCCAAGAACGGACAGAGGGCTACACCTTC
few	TRBV4-1	TRBJ1-4	TRBD1	CASSQGTGSEKLFF	TGCGCCAGCAGCCAAGGGACAGGGAGTGAAAAACTGTTTTTT
.	TRBV29-1	TRBJ1-2	.	CSVGFRQRDYGYTF	TGCAGCGTTGGGTTTCGACAGCGAGACTATGGCTACACCTTC
few	TRBV4-2	TRBJ1-2	.	CASSQDGGRTYGYTF	TGTGCCAGCAGCCAAGATGGTGGCAGGACCTATGGCTACACCTTC
few	TRBV6-5	TRBJ2-1	.	CASSYIRARGDEQFF	TGTGCCAGCAGTTACATTCGGGCGAGAGGTGATGAGCAGTTCTTC
.	TRBV5-6	TRBJ2-5	TRBD1	CASSRIPGQGLGQETQYF	TGTGCCAGCAGCAGAATTCCGGGACAGGGGTTGGGGCAAGAGACCCAGTACTTC
.	TRBV7-8	TRBJ2-5	.	CASSLDGIDETQYF	TGTGCCAGCAGCTTAGACGGTATCGACGAGACCCAGTACTTC
.	TRBV20-1	TRBJ2-1	TRBD2	CSARDSSGGAYNEQFF	TGCAGTGCTAGAGATTCTAGCGGGGGCGCCTACAATGAGCAGTTCTTC
.	TRBV3-1	TRBJ1-2	TRBD1	CASSQVSDRVIGYTF	TGTGCCAGCAGCCAAGTCTCGGACAGGGTAATTGGCTACACCTTC
.	TRBV3-1	TRBJ2-3	.	CASSQGAGVTDTQYF	TGTGCCAGCAGCCAAGGGGCCGGGGTCACAGATACGCAGTATTTT
.	TRBV12-3/TRBV12-4	TRBJ2-5	.	CASRKVGTQYF	TGTGCCAGCAGAAAAGTCGGGACCCAGTACTTC
few	TRBV29-1	TRBJ2-4	TRBD1	CSARGRFGIQYF	TGCAGCGCTAGGGGGCGGTTTGGCATTCAGTACTTC
.	TRBV10-3	TRBJ2-7	TRBD1	CAIREPGQYYEQYF	TGTGCCATCAGGGAACCGGGACAGTACTACGAGCAGTACTTC
.	TRBV24-1	TRBJ2-5	TRBD2	CATSGLRAGEETQYF	TGTGCCACCAGTGGCCTACGAGCGGGGGAAGAGACCCAGTACTTC
few	TRBV27	TRBJ1-2	.	CASSRTFTGYGYTF	TGTGCCAGCAGCCGCACCTTTACAGGGTATGGCTACACCTTC
.	TRBV20-1	TRBJ2-7	TRBD1	CSAYRTTGTYEQYF	TGCAGTGCTTACCGTACGACAGGGACCTACGAGCAGTACTTC
.	TRBV12-3/TRBV12-4	TRBJ1-5	.	CASSPSGGPQHF	TGTGCCAGCAGTCCCAGTGGGGGGCCCCAGCATTTT
few	TRBV24-1	TRBJ2-5	TRBD1	CATSDSPGQPQETQYF	TGTGCCACCAGTGACTCACCGGGACAGCCTCAAGAGACCCAGTACTTC
few	TRBV29-1	TRBJ2-5	TRBD1	CSVEPPDRGLGETQYF	TGCAGCGTTGAACCCCCGGACAGGGGTCTCGGGGAGACCCAGTACTTC
once	TRBV6-5	TRBJ2-7	TRBD1	CASSYSWTGALHYEQYF	TGTGCCAGCAGTTACTCTTGGACAGGGGCGCTCCACTACGAGCAGTACTTC
.	TRBV3-1	TRBJ2-7	TRBD1	CASSQPGQPFREQYF	TGTGCCAGCAGCCAACCGGGACAGCCTTTTAGGGAGCAGTACTTC
.	TRBV28	TRBJ2-5	TRBD1	CASSQLVDRSGETQYF	TGTGCCAGCAGTCAACTCGTGGACAGGTCGGGGGAGACCCAGTACTTC
.	TRBV29-1	TRBJ2-5	TRBD2	CSVVLADQYF	TGCAGCGTAGTACTAGCGGACCAGTACTTC
.	TRBV20-1	TRBJ2-1	TRBD1	CSAMSLRGQLYEQFF	TGCAGTGCTATGTCTCTTAGGGGGCAACTCTACGAGCAGTTCTTC
.	TRBV10-3	TRBJ2-5	TRBD1	CAISESGQQETQYF	TGTGCCATCAGTGAGTCGGGACAGCAAGAGACCCAGTACTTC
.	TRBV7-8	TRBJ2-7	TRBD2	CAGGVAGGSAYNEQYF	TGTGCCGGGGGGGTAGCGGGAGGTTCGGCATACAATGAGCAGTACTTC
.	TRBV7-2	TRBJ1-2	.	CASSLLAQGQRDGYTF	TGTGCCAGCAGCTTATTAGCCCAGGGACAACGGGATGGCTACACCTTC
.	TRBV10-3	TRBJ2-3	.	CAIRDLGIRTDTQYF	TGTGCCATCAGGGATCTAGGGATACGCACAGATACGCAGTATTTT
.	TRBV6-2/TRBV6-3	TRBJ1-5	.	CASSLRGYVNQPQHF	TGTGCCAGCAGTTTAAGGGGGTACGTCAATCAGCCCCAGCATTTT
few	TRBV10-3	TRBJ1-6	TRBD1	CAISERQGNSPLHF	TGTGCCATCAGTGAGCGACAGGGTAATTCACCCCTCCACTTT
.	TRBV2	TRBJ2-7	TRBD2	CASMPLAGTYEQYF	TGTGCCAGCATGCCCCTAGCGGGGACCTACGAGCAGTACTTC
.	TRBV7-9	TRBJ1-5	.	CASSLDIGQGGNQPQHF	TGTGCCAGCAGCTTAGATATAGGGCAGGGAGGCAATCAGCCCCAGCATTTT
few	TRBV20-1	TRBJ2-3	TRBD2	CSANIAGGRGDTQYF	TGCAGTGCTAACATAGCGGGAGGCCGTGGAGATACGCAGTATTTT
few	TRBV20-1	TRBJ2-3	TRBD2	CSARPASGTSFTDTQYF	TGCAGTGCTAGACCAGCCTCCGGGACTAGCTTCACAGATACGCAGTATTTT
.	TRBV7-9	TRBJ1-2	.	CASSLATYGYTF	TGTGCCAGCAGCTTAGCCACCTATGGCTACACCTTC
.	TRBV21-1	TRBJ2-1	.	CASSPWEASGPRSKFF	TGTGCCAGCAGCCCTTGGGAGGCTAGCGGTCCTCGCAGCAAGTTCTTC
.	TRBV7-9	TRBJ2-1	.	CASTGVTDEQFF	TGTGCCAGCACGGGAGTAACCGATGAGCAGTTCTTC
.	TRBV5-1	TRBJ2-1	TRBD1	CASSVTGDRDEQFF	TGCGCCAGCAGCGTGACAGGGGACCGCGATGAGCAGTTCTTC
once	TRBV10-3	TRBJ2-1	TRBD1	CAIKGQVDNELFF	TGTGCCATCAAGGGACAGGTGGATAATGAGCTGTTCTTC